A selection of T cell receptor beta chains follows, all from one sample in a study of yellow fever vaccine responses in identical twins. TCRdb re-analysed the RT-PCR reads in MiXCR, keeping a single row per CDR3 protein. Seen here are about 14,000 distinct CDR3 sequences, around 85% observed once, and the top ten hold roughly 0.68%. The starting material was T cells from blood (PBMCs), unsorted or a sorted subset (not recorded which), obtained before or after yellow fever vaccination (not recorded which). The receptors come from a woman between 18 and 30 years old who received the yellow fever vaccine. Each CDR3 is given with its conserved first and last residue. D genes are given only for firm matches. The size entry is marked missing in some rows and otherwise reads once, few, many or a size class.

d_call	v_call	j_call	clone_size	cdr3_aa	cdr3_nt
NA	TRBV5-5	TRBJ2-2	NA	CASSRTNTGELFF	TGTGCCAGCAGCCGAACGAACACCGGGGAGCTGTTTTTT
TRBD2	TRBV29-1	TRBJ2-1	few	CSVGSSGRLHNEQFF	TGCAGCGTTGGGTCTAGCGGGAGGTTACACAATGAGCAGTTCTTC
NA	TRBV29-1	TRBJ2-1	NA	CSVRSSAHPSLRNEQFF	TGCAGCGTTCGGTCTAGCGCCCATCCCTCTCTACGAAATGAGCAGTTCTTC
TRBD2	TRBV5-1	TRBJ2-4	NA	CASSLDGGRDIQYF	TGCGCCAGCAGCTTGGATGGGGGGAGGGACATTCAGTACTTC
NA	TRBV29-1	TRBJ2-3	NA	CSSEGRLTDTQYF	TGCAGCTCCGAGGGTCGTTTGACAGATACGCAGTATTTT
TRBD1	TRBV23-1	TRBJ1-1	NA	CASSQSGRGRTEAFF	TGCGCCAGCAGTCAAAGTGGCAGGGGGCGAACTGAAGCTTTCTTT
NA	TRBV11-2	TRBJ1-3	NA	CASSWGPPSSGNTIYF	TGTGCCAGCAGCTGGGGACCGCCAAGCTCTGGAAACACCATATATTTT
NA	TRBV23-1	TRBJ1-1	NA	CASSPNRMNTEAFF	TGCGCCAGCAGTCCCAACAGGATGAACACTGAAGCTTTCTTT
TRBD1	TRBV20-1	TRBJ2-3	NA	CSAGDRGSDTQYF	TGCAGTGCCGGGGACAGGGGATCAGATACGCAGTATTTT
NA	TRBV7-6	TRBJ2-1	NA	CASSQVRDPYNEQFF	TGTGCCAGCAGCCAGGTCAGGGACCCCTACAATGAGCAGTTCTTC
NA	TRBV5-1	TRBJ1-2	NA	CASSPDTNGYTF	TGCGCCAGCAGCCCTGATACGAATGGCTACACCTTC
TRBD1	TRBV13	TRBJ2-7	NA	CASSSYGQGGEQYF	TGTGCCAGCAGCTCCTACGGACAGGGAGGAGAGCAGTACTTC
NA	TRBV18	TRBJ2-5	once	CASSPPSQETQYF	TGTGCCAGCTCACCACCGAGCCAAGAGACCCAGTACTTC
TRBD2	TRBV11-3	TRBJ2-1	NA	CASSLGSGRSNEQFF	TGTGCCAGCAGCTTAGGTAGCGGGAGGAGCAATGAGCAGTTCTTC
NA	TRBV28	TRBJ1-2	NA	CASSSGEQIYGYTF	TGTGCCAGCAGTTCAGGGGAACAGATATATGGCTACACCTTC
TRBD1	TRBV18	TRBJ1-1	NA	CASSWTGLNTEAFF	TGTGCCAGCTCGTGGACAGGGCTTAACACTGAAGCTTTCTTT
NA	TRBV11-1	TRBJ2-1	few	CASTVVAVFDEQFF	TGTGCCAGCACCGTGGTAGCTGTTTTTGATGAGCAGTTCTTC
NA	TRBV29-1	TRBJ2-1	NA	CSGFLGTLGEQFF	TGCAGCGGTTTCTTGGGGACATTGGGTGAGCAGTTCTTC